These 3 T cell receptor beta chains were all obtained from the same sample, sequenced in a study of cytomegalovirus exposure and HLA in healthy donors (TCRdb year 2017). Receptor amplification or capture employed the immunoSEQ multiplex PCR assay. For the multiplex PCR, a mixture combining 60 forward primers for TCR Vbeta segments and 13 reverse primers for TCR Jbeta segments was used. TCRdb mirrors the immuneACCESS table, restricted to in-frame sequences. Some clones are absent from its copies; in checked studies, under half trace to an unresolved V gene, and the reason for the others is unknown. Recorded for this sample are 160,000 or so clones; 60% to 85% of them occurred a single time. The ten most abundant clones make up roughly 2% of the sample. Sequences were obtained from PBMCs. Receptors were obtained from a man aged 50-59 years in good health and CMV-seropositive.

The chain carries TRBV2 and TRBJ2-3; TRBD1 matches at 8 bases. Per germline, CDR1 SNHLY and CDR2 FYNNEI. After removal of 6 bases from V and 0 bases from J, the junction contained 8 bases not matched to a gene. The CDR3 is 16 residues long. CDR3 DNA: TGTGCCAGCAGCGACCCGGGACAGGAAAGCACAGATACGCAGTATTTT. Amino acids: CASSDPGQESTDTQYF.

This clone was recorded a few times. The V gene is TRBV18, the J gene TRBJ1-1, with D perhaps matching TRBD1 (5 bases). The germline CDR1 and CDR2 sequences are KGHSH and LQKENI. This CDR3 contains 15 residues. V was cut by 5 bases and J by 1 base, with 14 bases left in between. The CDR3 loop reads CASSKSGGENTEAFF. CDR3 in DNA: TGTGCCAGCTCAAAGTCGGGAGGGGAGAACACTGAAGCTTTCTTT.

The chain couples TRBV9 to TRBJ2-7, with 9 bases matching TRBD2. This CDR3 has 14 amino acids. Germline-derived CDR1 and CDR2 are SGDLS and YYNGEE. Losses at the gene ends were 0 bases for V and 6 bases for J; bases not matched to a gene: 4. DNA for the CDR3: TGTGCCAGCAGCGTAGTGGGGACTAGCTCCGAGCAGTACTTC. It yields the protein CASSVVGTSSEQYF.